This passage covers 21 T cell receptor beta chains from one sample sequenced in a study of shared clonotypes between healthy human individuals. Profiling relied on immunoSEQ multiplex PCR, and the TCRdb table lists in-frame clones only, not all of them. The sample has 2 million to 2.5 million clones, 90% to 95% seen once. Material: naive CD4+ T cells sorted from blood. As for subset: CD45RA+ positively selected. All receptors come from a man between 18 and 35 years old in good health.

This clone has a single count. V gene TRBV7-2 combines with J gene TRBJ2-7; D remains ambiguous. The CDR3 loop spans 17 amino acids. The germline V gene encodes CDR1 SGHTA and CDR2 FQGNSA. V lost 1 base to trimming and J lost 3 bases, with 19 bases between them. CDR3 amino acids: CASSLEVGSGHYYEQYF. CDR3 sequence (DNA): TGTGCCAGCAGCTTAGAGGTAGGTTCCGGGCATTACTACGAGCAGTACTTC.

In this sample, this clone turned up a few times. This rearrangement joins TRBV12-5 to TRBJ2-1; possibly TRBD2 for D (7 bases). This CDR3 contains 16 residues. Germline CDR1 LGHNT, CDR2 FRNRAP. Trimming stripped 5 bases from V and 0 bases from J, with 14 bases between. The CDR3 DNA reads TGTGCTAGTGGTCCGCCGGGGGGCCCCTCCTACAATGAGCAGTTCTTC. It specifies CASGPPGGPSYNEQFF.

About this clone: Within the sample, other DNA sequences also encode this same CDR3. The V call is TRBV30, the J call TRBJ1-3, with D unresolved. This CDR3 region has 12 residues. The germline V and J ends were trimmed by 1 base and 4 bases, with 5 bases remaining between them. Germline V gene sequence: CDR1 GTSNPN, CDR2 SVGIG (reference sequence). Written as DNA, the CDR3 is TGTGCCTGGAGTGATCGAGGAAACACCATATATTTT. Protein product: CAWSDRGNTIYF.

The chain is built from TRBV5-4 and TRBJ1-1; 11 positions agree with TRBD1. The CDR3 has 15 residues. Per the germline V gene, CDR1 is SGHNT and CDR2 is YYREEE (reference sequence). With V trimmed by 6 bases and J by 5 bases, 9 bases remained unmatched. The chain's CDR3 is CASTDGQGARTEAFF. The CDR3 DNA reads TGTGCCAGCACCGATGGACAGGGGGCTAGGACTGAAGCTTTCTTT.

The chain couples TRBV6-1 to TRBJ2-3; D may be TRBD1 (5 bases). The tail of the sequence fits TRBJ1-5 better, so the J call may be wrong. The CDR3 is made up of 13 amino acids. In germline, CDR1 is MNHNS, CDR2 SASEGT. CDR3 region: CASMGQVTDTQHF. CDR3 sequence (DNA): TGTGCCAGCATGGGGCAGGTCACAGATACGCAGCATTTT.

The chain combines TRBV5-1 with TRBJ2-5; a possible D gene is TRBD1 (6 bases). The CDR3 consists of 14 residues. Germline loops: CDR1 SGHRS, CDR2 YFSETQ. The germline V and J ends were trimmed by 5 bases and 2 bases, with 13 bases remaining between them. The CDR3 loop is CASSRFQGQETQYF. The DNA of the CDR3 is TGCGCCAGCAGTCGGTTTCAGGGGCAAGAGACCCAGTACTTC.

V usage is TRBV6-1 and J usage is TRBJ2-5, with 9 bases fitting TRBD1. Germline V lookup: CDR1 MNHNS, CDR2 SASEGT. V dropped 4 bases and J dropped 2; count of bases not matched to a gene: 5. The CDR3 loop spans 15 amino acids. The CDR3 DNA reads TGTGCCAGCAGTGGACAGGGGGGATCACAAGAGACCCAGTACTTC. It is translated as CASSGQGGSQETQYF.

The V gene is TRBV6-5, the J gene TRBJ1-1; D may be TRBD1 (6 bases). The CDR3 sequence is 12 residues long. CDR1 is MNHEY and CDR2 is SVGAGI in the germline V gene. V was shortened by 5 bases and J by 7 bases, with 11 bases between the two germline ends. The CDR3 sequence is CASSRTEGEAFF. CDR3 coding DNA: TGTGCCAGCAGTCGGACAGAGGGTGAAGCTTTCTTT.

CDR3 bases: TGTGCCAGCAGTAAGTACAGGGGGCTCTCCTACGAGCAGTACTTC. It yields the protein CASSKYRGLSYEQYF. The chain employs TRBV6-5 and TRBJ2-7; TRBD1 matches at 9 bases. CDR3 length equals 15 residues. V trimming: 5 bases; J trimming: 0 bases; junction bases outside the gene matches: 5. Germline CDR1 MNHEY, CDR2 SVGAGI.

The chain has TRBV27 and TRBJ1-1; 8 nucleotides line up with TRBD1. After removal of 5 bases from V and 4 bases from J, the junction contained 9 bases not matched to a gene. The CDR3 is 15 amino acids. Germline-derived CDR1 and CDR2 are MNHEY and SMNVEV (reference sequence). CDR3 bases: TGTGCCAGCAGTCGTGCACAGGGGGTGGGCACTGAAGCTTTCTTT. Translation: CASSRAQGVGTEAFF.

The CDR3 is CASSQDIQFPEQYF. The CDR3, as DNA: TGCGCCAGCAGCCAAGATATCCAGTTCCCCGAGCAGTACTTC. The rearrangement uses TRBV4-3 and TRBJ2-7, with no clear D. The CDR3 has 14 residues. Germline V lookup: CDR1 LGHNA, CDR2 YSLEER. Trimming removed 0 bases from V and 6 bases from J, with 12 bases in between.

The chain carries TRBV10-3 and TRBJ1-4; no firm D call. Germline V gene data show CDR1 as ENHRY and CDR2 as SYGVKD. Between the trimmed V and J ends, which lost 5 bases and 6 bases, there was a span of 19 bases. CDR3 length: 16 amino acids. The chain's CDR3 is CAISPDGRSSDEKLFF. The CDR3 DNA is TGTGCCATCAGTCCCGACGGTCGTTCGAGTGATGAAAAACTGTTTTTT.

CDR3 DNA: TGTGCCAGCAGCCGGGGACAGGGGTTTTATGAGCAGTTCTTC. It yields the protein CASSRGQGFYEQFF. The V and J genes are TRBV6-5 and TRBJ2-1; 10 nucleotides match TRBD1. Trimming at V came to 6 bases and at J to 8 bases, leaving 7 bases not matched to a gene. The germline gives CDR1 MNHEY, CDR2 SVGAGI. This CDR3 is built from 14 residues.

Comment on this clone: The sample has other DNA sequences that encode this CDR3 too. The chain has TRBV7-9 and TRBJ1-1; no clear D. Trimming removed 0 bases at V and 3 bases at J, with 5 bases between. CDR3 size: 13 residues. Per germline, CDR1 SEHNR and CDR2 FQNEAQ (reference sequence). The CDR3 DNA reads as TGTGCCAGCAGCTTAGCGGGGTACACTGAAGCTTTCTTT. It translates to CASSLAGYTEAFF. The variable domain in full, completed from reference TRBV7-9 and TRBJ1-1, reads DTGVSQNPRHKITKRGQNVTFRCDPISEHNRLYWYRQTLGQGPEFLTYFQNEAQLEKSRLLSDRFSAERPKGSFSTLEIQRTEQGDSAMYLCASSLAGYTEAFFGQGTRLTVV.

V gene TRBV6-6 combines with J gene TRBJ1-1; 7 nucleotides match TRBD1. CDR3 length: 14 amino acids. V shed 4 bases, J shed 4 bases, and the junction held 6 bases outside the gene matches. The V gene's germline CDR1 is MNHNY and CDR2 SVGAGI (reference sequence). CDR3 DNA: TGTGCCAGCAGTTTACAGGGGAAAGGCACTGAAGCTTTCTTT. Its protein product is CASSLQGKGTEAFF.

The chain has TRBV2 and TRBJ1-1; unclear D gene. The V and J ends lost 4 bases and 0 bases respectively, with 3 bases between them. CDR3 size: 12 residues. Germline CDR1 SNHLY, CDR2 FYNNEI. The CDR3 nucleotides are TGTGCCAGCAGTGCGGTGAACACTGAAGCTTTCTTT. Protein product: CASSAVNTEAFF. Together with reference TRBV2 and TRBJ1-1, the CDR3 gives the full variable domain: EPEVTQTPSHQVTQMGQEVILRCVPISNHLYFYWYRQILGQKVEFLVSFYNNEISEKSEIFDDQFSVERPDGSNFTLKIRSTKLEDSAMYFCASSAVNTEAFFGQGTRLTVV.

This chain connects TRBV6-1 to TRBJ1-1; 8 bases map to TRBD1. The CDR3 totals 13 residues. Germline loops: CDR1 MNHNS, CDR2 SASEGT. J lost 3 bases, V lost 5 bases, and 2 bases had no gene match. The CDR3 here is CASSSTGDTEAFF. The CDR3 nucleotides are TGTGCCAGCAGTTCGACAGGGGACACTGAAGCTTTCTTT.

V usage is TRBV30 and J usage is TRBJ1-3; D unclear. Trimming removed 2 bases at V and 8 bases at J, with 13 bases between. The CDR3 length is 13 residues. The V gene's germline CDR1 is GTSNPN and CDR2 SVGIG (reference sequence). CDR3 in amino acids: CAWSLMVGDTIYF. The CDR3 coding sequence is TGTGCCTGGAGTCTGATGGTTGGTGACACCATATATTTT.

The chain employs TRBV2 and TRBJ2-7; 14 bases align to TRBD2. The CDR3 has 15 amino acids. The trim removed 4 bases at V and 4 bases at J, leaving 3 bases unmatched. CDR1 is SNHLY and CDR2 is FYNNEI in the germline V gene. Here the CDR3 reads CASSAGTSGGYEQYF. The CDR3 DNA reads as TGTGCCAGCAGTGCAGGGACTAGCGGGGGTTACGAGCAGTACTTC. Looking up the rest from reference TRBV2 and TRBJ2-7 gives the full variable domain: EPEVTQTPSHQVTQMGQEVILRCVPISNHLYFYWYRQILGQKVEFLVSFYNNEISEKSEIFDDQFSVERPDGSNFTLKIRSTKLEDSAMYFCASSAGTSGGYEQYFGPGTRLTVT.

V and J are TRBV7-9 and TRBJ2-2; the match to TRBD1 covers 8 bases. CDR1 and CDR2 (germline): SEHNR, FQNEAQ (reference sequence). The CDR3 extends over 15 amino acids. With V trimmed by 5 bases and J by 7 bases, 9 bases remained unmatched. The CDR3 DNA sequence: TGTGCCAGCAGCCTGGGACAGGCAACCTACGGGGAGCTGTTTTTT. Its translation is CASSLGQATYGELFF.

The chain couples TRBV7-8 to TRBJ2-7; TRBD2 aligns across 9 bases. Germline CDR1 and CDR2: SGHVS and FQNEAQ. V dropped 5 bases and J dropped 0; count of bases not matched to a gene: 5. The CDR3 covers 15 residues. DNA of the CDR3: TGTGCCAGCAGCCTACTAGCGGGCTTCTCCTACGAGCAGTACTTC. It encodes CASSLLAGFSYEQYF.